The rows below give T cell receptor beta chains drawn from one sample of a study of beta chain features in type 1 diabetes. Measured with immunoSEQ multiplex PCR; TCRdb has only the in-frame clones, and not every one. In the table there are tens of thousands of clones, 49% of which are singletons. Sequenced input: central memory CD4+ T cells from blood. These receptors came from a man aged 25 to 40 with type 1 diabetes. The CDR3 runs from the conserved cysteine through the conserved F or W. D genes are given only for firm matches. Expanded clones get a size class; other rows say once, few or many, or leave the size out.

d_gene: TRBD1; v_gene: TRBV6-1; j_gene: TRBJ2-1; abundance: NA; CDR3nt: TGTGCCAACAGCTCCAGGGACAGGGAGACGGATGAGCAGTTCTTC; CDR3aa: CANSSRDRETDEQFF
d_gene: TRBD1; v_gene: TRBV5-1; j_gene: TRBJ2-6; abundance: NA; CDR3nt: TGCGCCAGCAGCCTGGGGACAGGGGCCTCTGGGGCCAACGTCCTGACTTTC; CDR3aa: CASSLGTGASGANVLTF
d_gene: TRBD1; v_gene: TRBV6-5; j_gene: TRBJ1-2; abundance: NA; CDR3nt: TGTGCCAGCAGCCGGACAGGGGAGTATGGCTACACCTTC; CDR3aa: CASSRTGEYGYTF
d_gene: TRBD1; v_gene: TRBV5-1; j_gene: TRBJ1-1; abundance: few; CDR3nt: TGCGCCAGCAGCTCGACAGGGGTTTCGAACACTGAAGCTTTCTTT; CDR3aa: CASSSTGVSNTEAFF
d_gene: TRBD1; v_gene: TRBV2; j_gene: TRBJ1-1; abundance: NA; CDR3nt: TGTGCCAGCAGTAGGGACAGGGAAGCTTTCTTT; CDR3aa: CASSRDREAFF
d_gene: TRBD1; v_gene: TRBV10-3; j_gene: TRBJ1-2; abundance: few; CDR3nt: TGTGCCATTAGGACAGGGAGCCACGACTATGGCTACACCTTC; CDR3aa: CAIRTGSHDYGYTF
d_gene: TRBD1; v_gene: TRBV7-2; j_gene: TRBJ2-6; abundance: few; CDR3nt: TGTGCCAGTTCGACAGGGGGCGAGTCAGGCTCTGGGGCCAACGTCCTGACTTTC; CDR3aa: CASSTGGESGSGANVLTF
d_gene: TRBD1; v_gene: TRBV5-4; j_gene: TRBJ1-2; abundance: NA; CDR3nt: TGTGCCAGCAGCTCGGGACAGGGGGCGAGGGGCTACACCTTC; CDR3aa: CASSSGQGARGYTF
d_gene: NA; v_gene: TRBV7-9; j_gene: TRBJ2-5; abundance: few; CDR3nt: TGTGCCAGCAGCCAAGAAGAGGAGACCCAGTACTTC; CDR3aa: CASSQEEETQYF
d_gene: TRBD1; v_gene: TRBV27; j_gene: TRBJ1-1; abundance: NA; CDR3nt: TGTGCCAGCAGCTTAGTCCCGGGACAGGGCGCTCACACTGAAGCTTTCTTT; CDR3aa: CASSLVPGQGAHTEAFF
d_gene: NA; v_gene: TRBV7-9; j_gene: TRBJ1-2; abundance: NA; CDR3nt: TGTGCCAGCAGCTTAATGGGGGGTGGCTATGGCTACACCTTC; CDR3aa: CASSLMGGGYGYTF
d_gene: TRBD2; v_gene: TRBV6-1; j_gene: TRBJ2-1; abundance: few; CDR3nt: TGTGCCAGCAGTGGCCCCCGACTAGCGGGGGGACCCAATGAGCAGTTCTTC; CDR3aa: CASSGPRLAGGPNEQFF
d_gene: TRBD2; v_gene: TRBV2; j_gene: TRBJ2-7; abundance: NA; CDR3nt: TGTGCCAGCAGTGTGGGACTATACTCCTACGAGCAGTACTTC; CDR3aa: CASSVGLYSYEQYF
d_gene: TRBD2; v_gene: TRBV5-1; j_gene: TRBJ2-1; abundance: NA; CDR3nt: TGCGCCAGCAGCTTGCCGGGACTAGCGGGATACAATGAGCAGTTCTTC; CDR3aa: CASSLPGLAGYNEQFF
d_gene: TRBD2; v_gene: TRBV11-2; j_gene: TRBJ2-5; abundance: NA; CDR3nt: TGTGCCAGCAGCTTTGGGCCGGGGGGGCCGGAGACCCAGTACTTC; CDR3aa: CASSFGPGGPETQYF
d_gene: TRBD2; v_gene: TRBV27; j_gene: TRBJ2-7; abundance: few; CDR3nt: TGTGCCAGCAGTTTAAAAGTCGGTCCCGCGGGGGGGCCGAACTCCTACGAGCAGTACTTC; CDR3aa: CASSLKVGPAGGPNSYEQYF